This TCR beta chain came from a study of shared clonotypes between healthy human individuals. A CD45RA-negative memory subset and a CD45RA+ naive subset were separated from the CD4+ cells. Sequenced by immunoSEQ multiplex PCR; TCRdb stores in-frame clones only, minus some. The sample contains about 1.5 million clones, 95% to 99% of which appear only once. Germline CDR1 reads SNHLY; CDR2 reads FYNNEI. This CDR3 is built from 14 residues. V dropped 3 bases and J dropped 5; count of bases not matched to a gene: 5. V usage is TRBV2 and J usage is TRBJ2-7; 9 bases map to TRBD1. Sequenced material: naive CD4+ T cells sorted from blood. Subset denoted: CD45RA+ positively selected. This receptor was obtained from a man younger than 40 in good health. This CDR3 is CASSDPGQGDEQYF. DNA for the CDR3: TGTGCCAGCAGTGACCCGGGACAGGGAGACGAGCAGTACTTC.